This TCR beta chain is from a study of beta chain features in type 1 diabetes. Every isolated RNA sample was fully reverse transcribed, so sequencing captured expressed TCRB transcripts. Assay: immunoSEQ multiplex PCR; the TCRdb copy retains only in-frame clones and omits some. The top ten hold around 0.065% of the sample, which has 450,000 to 550,000 clones, approximately 30% seen once. Each sorted population was over 98% pure. This TCR was sampled from a man younger than 30 in good health. Sample: naive CD4+ T cells from blood.

In DNA, the CDR3 is TGTGCCAGCAGCGCGACTAGCGGCACCTACGAGCAGTACTTC. Its translation is CASSATSGTYEQYF. The rearrangement joins TRBV7-2 to TRBJ2-7; TRBD2 matches 9 bases. Trimming took 5 bases from V and 2 from J; bases not matched to a gene: 4. Germline lookup yields CDR1 SGHTA and CDR2 FQGNSA. The CDR3 is 14 amino acids.